The TCR beta chain under discussion was sequenced for a study of spatial heterogeneity in lung cancer. The overall study: Available PBMC from follow-up, collected a median of roughly 24 months after resection, underwent sequencing. Study-level results: Follow-up blood showed ubiquitous expanded tumor TCRs less than blood at resection did.

The germline CDR1 and CDR2 sequences are LGHNA and YSLEER. The CDR3 is 14 residues long. V dropped 0 bases and J dropped 6 bases, with 11 bases sitting between them. The time point here: blood at routine non-recurrence follow-up after resection. The study sequenced unsorted whole RNA from tumor, nontumor lung or frozen PBMC. Worth noting for this clonotype: Its antigen is not identified.

A distinct unique molecular identifier was carried by each TCR cDNA molecule. TCRdb itself ran the 5' RACE reads through MiXCR, one entry per CDR3 protein. Here the sample spans approximately 100,000 distinct CDR3 sequences, roughly 19% being singletons. J is TRBJ1-1 and V is TRBV4-3, with D unclear. The TCR sequence derives from a male donor with early-stage non-small cell lung cancer. The sample in question was PBMCs, obtained at follow-up. CDR3: CASSQENRVAEAFF. CDR3 bases: TGCGCCAGCAGCCAAGAGAACAGAGTCGCTGAAGCTTTCTTT.